This TCR beta chain emerged from a study of OX40 agonist ivuxolimab in advanced cancers. Study-wide context: Eligibility admitted prior anti-PD-1, anti-PD-L1 or anti-CTLA-4 therapy; around 38% had some. Two cutaneous melanoma patients and one hepatocellular carcinoma patient, three in all, had partial responses.

Some clones are missing from TCRdb's copy, which holds only in-frame ones; the method was immunoSEQ multiplex PCR. The sample shows fewer than 100,000 clones, approximately 91% of them seen only once. The CDR3 is 15 amino acids. Germline loops: CDR1 MGHRA, CDR2 YSYEKL. Germline trimming cut 1 base from V and 4 bases from J; bases unmatched to any gene: 6. This TCR was sampled from an adult with an advanced solid tumor such as melanoma, head and neck, liver or kidney cancer. The V call is TRBV4-1, the J call TRBJ1-2; 7 bases match TRBD1. The sequenced sample was CD4+ or CD8+ T cells sorted from blood, obtained in a trial of the OX40 agonist ivuxolimab. CDR3 in DNA: TGCGCCAGCAGCCAAGGCCGAGGGGGCGGCTATGGCTACACCTTC. It specifies CASSQGRGGGYGYTF.